This T cell receptor beta chain was recovered during a study of blood T cell repertoires in COVID-19 (dated by TCRdb to between 2020 and 2021). In terms of the full investigation: Collaborator samples came from the United States, Italy and Spain and covered acute and convalescent phases of COVID-19. The material from the prospective study consisted of cDNA or gDNA derived from T cells, B-cell-depleted T cells, or PBMCs. Subjects who had been exposed to COVID-19, were actively infected with it, or had recovered from it provided the deeply sampled blood TCRbeta repertoires that made up the dataset. A freely available public database, intended as a resource for researchers studying the immune response to SARS-CoV-2, is where the repertoires were released. Samples came from the ongoing ImmuneRACE study (first 160 participants) plus 1,254 subjects from 6 global collaborators. The sample metadata nearly always contained a de-identified subject ID, COVID-19 status, age in years and sex. Where available, HLA class I and class II types were taken from metadata supplied by the sample provider and were not determined by assay-based typing.

The CDR3, from cysteine to phenylalanine, totals 13 residues. Only the CDR3 DNA is retained, 39 bases long and in frame from the first base. V drops 6 bases and J drops 2 bases, leaving 8 bases in between. Study-level results and caveats: Clinical and demographic metadata were provided uncurated, with the amount varying by source and participant.

About this clone: The specificity of this receptor is unknown. No quality values exist for individual bases; no much larger clone is one base distant.

TCRbeta CDR3 regions were amplified from genomic DNA by means of the immunoSEQ Assay, a bias-controlled multiplex PCR. The original pipeline was this. The number of nucleated cells in each sample was estimated by amplification of reference gene primers within the assay. To quantify the absolute abundance of each unique TCRbeta CDR3 rearrangement, sequence reads were collapsed and filtered. For each sample, productive Simpson clonality was calculated as the square root of Simpson's diversity index over productive rearrangements. Sourced from immuneACCESS, this table was stored by TCRdb with only in-frame sequences that have V and J called. A share of the clones is absent; for the studies checked, an unresolved V gene accounts for under half, and the remainder has no known explanation. That table supplies the V and J calls and clone size; D and trimming were determined from the DNA. For this sample the table gives roughly 85,000 clones, of which roughly 90% were detected only once. The top ten constitute 25% to 30% of the sample.

Whole blood was collected in K2EDTA tubes by collaborating institutions according to the institutions' own protocols. For TCRbeta analysis, collaborators shipped samples in one of three forms: frozen whole blood, isolated PBMCs, or DNA extracted from either of those sample types. The receptor was isolated from a man in his forties or fifties with active or convalescent COVID-19. The chain employs TRBV12-3 or TRBV12-4 and TRBJ1-5, with no confidently assigned D gene. The sample was peripheral blood. The CDR3 reads as follows: CASSLLRNQPQHF. The nucleotide sequence is given as TGTGCCAGCAGCCTCCTTCGCAATCAGCCCCAGCATTTT.